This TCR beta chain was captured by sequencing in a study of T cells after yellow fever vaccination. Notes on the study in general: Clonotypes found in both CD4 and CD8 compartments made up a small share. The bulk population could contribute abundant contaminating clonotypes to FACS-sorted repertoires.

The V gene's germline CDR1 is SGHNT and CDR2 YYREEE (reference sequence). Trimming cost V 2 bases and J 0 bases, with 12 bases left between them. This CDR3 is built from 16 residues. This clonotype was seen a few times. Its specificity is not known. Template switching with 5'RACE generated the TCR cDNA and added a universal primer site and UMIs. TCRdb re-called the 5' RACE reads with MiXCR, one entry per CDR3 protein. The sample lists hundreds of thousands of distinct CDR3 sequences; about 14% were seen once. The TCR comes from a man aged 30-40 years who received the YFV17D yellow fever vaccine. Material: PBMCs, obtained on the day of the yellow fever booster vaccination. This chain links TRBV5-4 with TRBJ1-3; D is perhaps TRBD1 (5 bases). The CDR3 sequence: CASSFQGRTSGNTIYF. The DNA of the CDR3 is TGTGCCAGCAGCTTTCAGGGACGGACCTCTGGAAACACCATATATTTT.